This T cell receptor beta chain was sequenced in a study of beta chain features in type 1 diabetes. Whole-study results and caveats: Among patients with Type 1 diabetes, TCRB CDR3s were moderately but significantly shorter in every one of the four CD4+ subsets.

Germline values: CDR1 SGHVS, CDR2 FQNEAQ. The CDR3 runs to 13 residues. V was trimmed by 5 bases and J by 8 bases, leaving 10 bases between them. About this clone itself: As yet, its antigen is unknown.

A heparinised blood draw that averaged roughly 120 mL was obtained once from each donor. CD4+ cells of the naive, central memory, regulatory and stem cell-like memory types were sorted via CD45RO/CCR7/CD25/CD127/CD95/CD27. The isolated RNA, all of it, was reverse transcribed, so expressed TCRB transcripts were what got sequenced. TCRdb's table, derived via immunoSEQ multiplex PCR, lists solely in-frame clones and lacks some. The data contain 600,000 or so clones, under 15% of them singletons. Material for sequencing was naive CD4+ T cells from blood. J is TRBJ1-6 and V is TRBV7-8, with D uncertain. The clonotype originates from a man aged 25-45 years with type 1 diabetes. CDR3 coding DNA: TGTGCCAGCAGCCAATACATAGATTCACCCCTCCACTTT. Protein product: CASSQYIDSPLHF.